The entry below describes one TCR beta chain. Its antigen is not identified. Assay used: immunoSEQ multiplex PCR; TCRdb lists only in-frame clones, some missing. In the table there are about 160,000 clones, roughly 94% of which are singletons. Unmatched junction bases numbered 11, after V lost 5 bases and J lost 5 bases. CDR3 length: 16 residues. Germline assignment: CDR1 KGHDR and CDR2 SFDVKD. The sample belongs to a study of T cell responses to AZD1222 COVID-19 vaccine. Whole-study results and caveats: Two doses of AZD1222 preceded a rise in Spike-specific TCR breadth and depth. Females made up more of the donors, who were largely white British, and clonal diversity may have come out too low. Baseline seropositivity characterized only 5 or 6 AZD1222 recipients. The reported proportion of spike-specific TCRs targeting unmutated variant regions was nearly half.

The rearrangement links TRBV24-1 to TRBJ2-4; the match to TRBD1 covers 7 bases. The sequence came from an adult who received the AZD1222 COVID-19 vaccine. Sequencing was performed on peripheral blood, taken 28 days after the second AZD1222 dose. CDR3 amino acids: CATSGIPGQRENIQYF. The CDR3, as DNA: TGTGCCACCAGTGGTATCCCGGGACAGCGAGAAAACATTCAGTACTTC.